The clone carrying this TCR beta chain was detected once. The data are from a study of Ad26.COV2.S vaccination and SARS-CoV-2 variants. Study context: Donor participated within the Ad26.COV2.S arm of the COV1001 trial.

Noted treatment: over 15 received Ad26.COV2.S at low or high dose, single or two shots; 5 received placebo; per-sample allocation not given. Sampling was performed 63 days after the first vaccine or placebo injection. Generated by immunoSEQ multiplex PCR, the TCRdb table keeps only in-frame clones and is missing some. Here the sample spans roughly 330,000 clones, roughly nine tenths being singletons. The CDR3 consists of 11 residues. V was clipped by 7 bases and J by 9 bases; unmatched bases: 5. The germline V gene encodes CDR1 GTSNPN and CDR2 SVGIG (reference sequence). The sample consisted of peripheral blood, taken in a trial of Ad26.COV2.S vaccine versus placebo. The TCR was taken from a person aged 18-65 years who received the Ad26.COV2.S COVID-19 vaccine or a placebo. The rearrangement uses TRBV30 and TRBJ1-2, with 10 bases matching TRBD1. CDR3 sequence reads: CAFRQGASYTF. As DNA, the CDR3 is TGTGCCTTTAGACAGGGGGCTAGCTACACCTTC.